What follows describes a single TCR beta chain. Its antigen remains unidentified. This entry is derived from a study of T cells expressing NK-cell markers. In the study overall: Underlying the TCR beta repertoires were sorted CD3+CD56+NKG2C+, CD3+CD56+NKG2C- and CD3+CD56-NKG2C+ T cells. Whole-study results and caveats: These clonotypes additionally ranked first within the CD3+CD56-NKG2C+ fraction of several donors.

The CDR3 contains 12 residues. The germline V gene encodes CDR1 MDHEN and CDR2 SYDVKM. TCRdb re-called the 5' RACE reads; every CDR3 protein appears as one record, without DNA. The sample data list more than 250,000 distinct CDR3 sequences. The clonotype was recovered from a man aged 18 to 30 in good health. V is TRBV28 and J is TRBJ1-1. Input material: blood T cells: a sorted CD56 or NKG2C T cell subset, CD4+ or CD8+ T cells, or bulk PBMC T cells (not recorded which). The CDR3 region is CASSSGVTEAFF.